The clone carrying this T cell receptor beta chain came up many times. Its cognate antigen is unknown. Via MiXCR, TCRdb re-called the 5' RACE reads, giving one row per CDR3 protein. In the table there are 280,000 or so distinct CDR3 sequences, 8.5% to 10% of which are singletons. The sample belongs to a study of T cells after yellow fever vaccination. Study-level findings and limits: Most primary-vaccination clones recurred post-booster (nearly 98% CD4, roughly 90% CD8). Researchers noted that a small share of clonotypes showed up in both CD4 and CD8 compartments. Contamination of FACS-sorted repertoires by abundant clonotypes from the bulk population could occur.

The sequencing used CD4+ T cells sorted from PBMCs, collected 5 days after the yellow fever booster vaccination. The sequence was collected from a man between 18 and 35 years old who received the YFV17D yellow fever vaccine.

The CDR3 DNA follows: TGTGCCACCTTACGAAACGGGGCCTACAATGAGCAGTTCTTC. Its translation: CATLRNGAYNEQFF. The chain uses TRBV12-3 or TRBV12-4 and TRBJ2-1; D possibly corresponds to TRBD2 (5 bases). This CDR3 is 14 amino acids long. Trimming took 10 bases from V and 2 from J, leaving 15 bases between them.